This TCR beta chain was captured by sequencing in a study of CD8+ T cells in alopecia areata. Study details: It was 6 to 18 months of tofacitinib, and then there were 6 months off drug.

cDNA prepared by RNA extraction and subsequent reverse transcription served as the template for sequencing. Some clones are missing from TCRdb's copy, which holds only in-frame ones; the method was immunoSEQ multiplex PCR. The sample contains around 140,000 clones, about 51% of which appear only once. V was clipped by 4 bases and J by 7 bases, with 11 bases between them. This CDR3 contains 13 residues. CDR1 and CDR2 from the germline V gene are SGHTA and FQGNSA. The source was CD4+ T cells sorted from blood, collected at week 0. The clonotype was recovered from a human donor with alopecia areata. The chain couples TRBV7-2 to TRBJ1-3; no clear D gene. CDR3 nucleotides: TGTGCCAGCAGCTCGGAAGGGTGGAACACCATATATTTT. It is translated as CASSSEGWNTIYF.